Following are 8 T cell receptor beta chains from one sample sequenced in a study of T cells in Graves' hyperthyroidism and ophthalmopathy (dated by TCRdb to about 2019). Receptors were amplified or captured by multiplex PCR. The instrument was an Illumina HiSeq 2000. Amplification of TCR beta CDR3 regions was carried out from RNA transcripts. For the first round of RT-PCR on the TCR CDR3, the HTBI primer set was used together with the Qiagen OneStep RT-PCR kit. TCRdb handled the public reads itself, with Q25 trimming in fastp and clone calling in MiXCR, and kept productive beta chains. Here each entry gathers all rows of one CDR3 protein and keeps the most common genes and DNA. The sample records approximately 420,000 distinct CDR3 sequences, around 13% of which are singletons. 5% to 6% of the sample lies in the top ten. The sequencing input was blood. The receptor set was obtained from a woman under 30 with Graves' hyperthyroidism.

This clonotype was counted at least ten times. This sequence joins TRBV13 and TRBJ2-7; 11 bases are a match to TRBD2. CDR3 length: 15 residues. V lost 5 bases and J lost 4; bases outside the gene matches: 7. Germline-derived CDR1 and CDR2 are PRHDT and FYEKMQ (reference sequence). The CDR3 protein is CASSSGTSGLYEQYF. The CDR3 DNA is TGTGCCAGCAGCAGCGGGACTAGCGGTCTGTACGAGCAGTACTTC.

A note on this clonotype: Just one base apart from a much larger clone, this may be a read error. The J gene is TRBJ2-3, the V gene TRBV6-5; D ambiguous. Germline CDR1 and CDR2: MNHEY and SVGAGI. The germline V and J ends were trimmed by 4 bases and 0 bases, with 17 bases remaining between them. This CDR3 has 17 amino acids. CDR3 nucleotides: TGTGCCAGCAGTTTAGCCTCCCTCGCGGTGAGCACAGATACGCAGTATTTT. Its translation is CASSLASLAVSTDTQYF.

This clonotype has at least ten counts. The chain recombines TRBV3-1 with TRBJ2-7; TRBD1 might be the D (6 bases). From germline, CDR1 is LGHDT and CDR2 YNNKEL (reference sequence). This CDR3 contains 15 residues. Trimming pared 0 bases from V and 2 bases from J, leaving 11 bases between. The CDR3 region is CASSQDRNRAYEQYF. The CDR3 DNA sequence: TGTGCCAGCAGCCAAGATCGCAACAGGGCCTACGAGCAGTACTTC.

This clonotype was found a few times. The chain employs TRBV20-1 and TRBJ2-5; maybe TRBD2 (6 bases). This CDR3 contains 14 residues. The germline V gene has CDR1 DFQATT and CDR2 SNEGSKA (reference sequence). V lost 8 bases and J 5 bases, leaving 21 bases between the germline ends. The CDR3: CSNQRRNGGETQYF. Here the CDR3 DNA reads TGCAGTAACCAGCGGAGGAACGGAGGGGAGACCCAGTACTTC.

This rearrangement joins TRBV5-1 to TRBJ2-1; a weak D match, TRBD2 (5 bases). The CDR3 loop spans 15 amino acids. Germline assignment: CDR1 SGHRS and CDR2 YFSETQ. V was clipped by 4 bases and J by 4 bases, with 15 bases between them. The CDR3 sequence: CASSRALAGYNEQFF. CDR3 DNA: TGCGCCAGCAGCCGTGCTCTGGCGGGTTACAATGAGCAGTTCTTC.

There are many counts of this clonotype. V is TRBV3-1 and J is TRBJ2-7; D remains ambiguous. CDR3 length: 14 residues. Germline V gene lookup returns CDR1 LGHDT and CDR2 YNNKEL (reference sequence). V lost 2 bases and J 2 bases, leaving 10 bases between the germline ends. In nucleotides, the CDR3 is TGTGCCAGCAGCCAAAGACTCCTACCCTACGAGCAGTACTTC. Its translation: CASSQRLLPYEQYF.

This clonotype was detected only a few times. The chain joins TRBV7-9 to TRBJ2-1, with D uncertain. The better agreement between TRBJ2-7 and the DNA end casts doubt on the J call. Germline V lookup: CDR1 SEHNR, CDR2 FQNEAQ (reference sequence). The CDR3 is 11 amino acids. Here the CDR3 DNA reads TGTGCCAGCAGCATCTACAATGAGCAGTACTTC. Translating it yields CASSIYNEQYF.

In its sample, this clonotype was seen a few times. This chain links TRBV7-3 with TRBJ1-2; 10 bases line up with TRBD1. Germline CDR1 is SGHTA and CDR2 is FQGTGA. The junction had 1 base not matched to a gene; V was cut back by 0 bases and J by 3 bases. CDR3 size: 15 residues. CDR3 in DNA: TGTGCCAGCAGCTTAACCGGGACAGGGGACTATGGCTACACCTTC. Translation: CASSLTGTGDYGYTF.